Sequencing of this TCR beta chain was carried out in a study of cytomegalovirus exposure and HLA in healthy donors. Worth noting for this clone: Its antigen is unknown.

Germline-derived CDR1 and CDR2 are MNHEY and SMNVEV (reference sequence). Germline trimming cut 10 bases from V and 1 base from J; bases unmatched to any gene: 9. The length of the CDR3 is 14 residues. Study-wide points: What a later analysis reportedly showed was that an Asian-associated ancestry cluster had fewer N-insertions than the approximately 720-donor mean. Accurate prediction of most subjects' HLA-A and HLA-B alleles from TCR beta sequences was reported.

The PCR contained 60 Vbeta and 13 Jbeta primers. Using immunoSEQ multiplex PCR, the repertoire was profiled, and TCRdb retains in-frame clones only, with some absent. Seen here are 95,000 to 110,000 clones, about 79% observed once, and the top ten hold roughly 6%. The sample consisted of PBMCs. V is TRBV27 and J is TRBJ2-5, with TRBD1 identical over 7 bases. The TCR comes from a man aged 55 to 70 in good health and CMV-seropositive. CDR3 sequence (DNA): TGTGCCACCCGGCAAACAGGGGCCCAAGAGACCCAGTACTTC. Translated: CATRQTGAQETQYF.